This T cell receptor (beta chain) is from a study of monozygotic twins with inflammatory bowel disease. Study results and limitations: Twin pairs that were concordant did not differ from discordant pairs in repertoire similarity, possibly from limited power.

Germline loops: CDR1 SGHVS, CDR2 FNYEAQ. The CDR3 covers 13 residues. TCR libraries each used about 3.5 ug of total RNA. Reanalyzing the 5' RACE reads, TCRdb keeps one entry per CDR3 protein, without DNA. The table counts some 170,000 distinct CDR3 sequences; under 3.5% lies in the top ten. Worth noting for this clonotype: What it binds is not known.

The blood volume drawn from each donor was around 2.5 ml. Skipping T cell sorting, the study isolated total RNA directly from whole blood. This chain links TRBV7-6 with TRBJ2-3; the TRBD2 assignment by TCRdb is unverifiable without DNA. The sequence came from a human donor with ulcerative colitis or Crohn's disease, or a healthy co-twin of an affected twin (not recorded which). Sequenced: blood. The CDR3 loop is CASSRGLPDTQYF.